Only a few counts were recorded for the clone carrying this T cell receptor (beta chain). The antigen is not known. 60 Vbeta and 13 Jbeta primers were used in PCR. Assay used: immunoSEQ multiplex PCR; TCRdb lists only in-frame clones, some missing. The data show around 180,000 clones, approximately 80% seen once. This sample is drawn from a study of cytomegalovirus exposure and HLA in healthy donors. Study overall: Sequencing of roughly 180 million T cells in an earlier analysis found 100 million to 140 million unique TCR beta sequences. Findings and caveats of the study: HLA alleles were associated with 15,000 to 20,000 TCR beta sequences in a later analysis at 0.05 false discovery rate. Trimming of TCR beta V- and J-genes showed a link, identified in a later analysis, to a missense DCLRE1C variant.

The CDR3 is 16 amino acids. Per the germline V gene, CDR1 is SGDLS and CDR2 is YYNGEE. The V gene end was trimmed by 6 bases and the J gene end by 4 bases; junction bases not matched to a gene: 11. Specimen: PBMCs. This clonotype originated in a woman in her thirties or forties in good health and CMV-seronegative. The chain has TRBV9 and TRBJ2-2; 8 positions match TRBD2. CDR3 DNA: TGTGCCAGCACCCCAAGCGGGAGCTTACGCACCGGGGAGCTGTTTTTT. Translated: CASTPSGSLRTGELFF.